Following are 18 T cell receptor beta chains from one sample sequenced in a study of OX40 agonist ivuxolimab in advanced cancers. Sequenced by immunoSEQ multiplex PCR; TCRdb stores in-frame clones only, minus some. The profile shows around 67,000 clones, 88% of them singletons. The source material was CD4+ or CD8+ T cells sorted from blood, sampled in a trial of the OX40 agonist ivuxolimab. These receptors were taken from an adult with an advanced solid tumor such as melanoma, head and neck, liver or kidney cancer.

The chain's CDR3 is CASSEAGDPLNVLTF. In nucleotides, the CDR3 is TGTGCCAGCAGTGAGGCGGGGGACCCTCTTAACGTCCTGACTTTC. The rearrangement uses TRBV25-1 and TRBJ2-6; 7 positions match TRBD2. Germline V gene data show CDR1 as MGHDK and CDR2 as SYGVNS. The V gene end was trimmed by 3 bases and the J gene end by 10 bases; junction bases not matched to a gene: 9. The CDR3 has 15 residues. Variable domain in full (rest from reference TRBV25-1 and TRBJ2-6): EADIYQTPRYLVIGTGKKITLECSQTMGHDKMYWYQQDPGMELHLIHYSYGVNSTEKGDLSSESTVSRIRTEHFPLTLESARPSHTSQYLCASSEAGDPLNVLTFGAGSRLTVL.

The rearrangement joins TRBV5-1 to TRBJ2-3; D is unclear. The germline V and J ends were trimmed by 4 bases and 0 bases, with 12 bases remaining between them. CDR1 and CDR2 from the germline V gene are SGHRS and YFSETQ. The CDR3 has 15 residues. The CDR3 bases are TGCGCCAGCAGCCTGAATGGCGGTAGCACAGATACGCAGTATTTT. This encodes CASSLNGGSTDTQYF.

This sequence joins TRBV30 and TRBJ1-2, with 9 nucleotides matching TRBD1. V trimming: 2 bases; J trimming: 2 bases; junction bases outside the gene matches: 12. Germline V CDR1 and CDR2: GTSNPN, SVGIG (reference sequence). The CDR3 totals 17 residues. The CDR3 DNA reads TGTGCCTGGAGTTCGACGAACAGGGGGCCTCTCAACTATGGCTACACCTTC. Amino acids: CAWSSTNRGPLNYGYTF.

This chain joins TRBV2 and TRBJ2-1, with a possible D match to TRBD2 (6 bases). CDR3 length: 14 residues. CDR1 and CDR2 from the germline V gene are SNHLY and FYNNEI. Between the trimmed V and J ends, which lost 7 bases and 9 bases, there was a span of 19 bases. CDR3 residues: CASTLGPSGGEQFF. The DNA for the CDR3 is TGTGCCAGCACCCTTGGTCCCTCCGGGGGTGAGCAGTTCTTC.

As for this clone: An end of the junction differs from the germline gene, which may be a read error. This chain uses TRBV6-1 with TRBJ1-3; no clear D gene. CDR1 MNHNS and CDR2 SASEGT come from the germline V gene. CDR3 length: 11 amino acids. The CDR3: CASSESAVWCF. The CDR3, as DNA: TGTGCCAGCAGTGAATCTGCGGTCTGGTGTTTT.

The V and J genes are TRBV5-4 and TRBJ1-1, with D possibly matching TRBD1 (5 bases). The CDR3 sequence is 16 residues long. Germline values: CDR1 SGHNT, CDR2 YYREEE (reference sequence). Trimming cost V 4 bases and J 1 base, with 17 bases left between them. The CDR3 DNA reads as TGTGCCAGCAGCCCGAGATCGGGACTGCGGAACACTGAAGCTTTCTTT. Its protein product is CASSPRSGLRNTEAFF.

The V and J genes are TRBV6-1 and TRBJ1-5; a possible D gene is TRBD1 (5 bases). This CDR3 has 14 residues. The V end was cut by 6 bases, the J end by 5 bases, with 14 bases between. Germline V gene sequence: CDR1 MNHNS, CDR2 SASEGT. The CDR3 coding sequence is TGTGCCAGCAGCCTTCAACCGGGGGATCAGCCCCAGCATTTT. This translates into CASSLQPGDQPQHF.

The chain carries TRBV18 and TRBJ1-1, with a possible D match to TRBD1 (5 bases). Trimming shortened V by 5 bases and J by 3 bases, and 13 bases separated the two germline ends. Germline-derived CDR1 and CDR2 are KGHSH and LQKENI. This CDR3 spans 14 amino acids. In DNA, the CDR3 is TGTGCCAGCTCAACAGACCCGGGGGACACTGAAGCTTTCTTT. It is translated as CASSTDPGDTEAFF.

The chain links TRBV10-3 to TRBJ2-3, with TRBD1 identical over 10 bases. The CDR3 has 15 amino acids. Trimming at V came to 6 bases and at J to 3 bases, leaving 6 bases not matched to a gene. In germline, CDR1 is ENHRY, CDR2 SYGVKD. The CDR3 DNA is TGTGCCATCAGGGGGGACAGGGGTCAGACAGATACGCAGTATTTT. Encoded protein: CAIRGDRGQTDTQYF.

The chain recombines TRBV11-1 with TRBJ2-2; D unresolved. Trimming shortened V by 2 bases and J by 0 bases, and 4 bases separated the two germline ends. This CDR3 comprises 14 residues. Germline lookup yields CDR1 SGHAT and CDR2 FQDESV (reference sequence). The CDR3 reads CASSLRTNTGELFF. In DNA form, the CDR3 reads TGTGCCAGCAGCTTACGGACGAACACCGGGGAGCTGTTTTTT.

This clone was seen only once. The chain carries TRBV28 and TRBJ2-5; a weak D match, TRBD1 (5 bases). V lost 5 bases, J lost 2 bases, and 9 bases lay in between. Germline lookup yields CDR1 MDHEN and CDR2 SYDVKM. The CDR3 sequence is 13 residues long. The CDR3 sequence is CASSPSGQETQYF. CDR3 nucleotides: TGTGCCAGCAGTCCCTCAGGGCAAGAGACCCAGTACTTC.

The CDR3, as DNA: TGTGCCATCAGTGAATCCCGACTAGCGGGAGGGCGCTCCTACGAGCAGTACTTC. Translating it yields CAISESRLAGGRSYEQYF. The genes are TRBV10-3 and TRBJ2-7; 14 nucleotides line up with TRBD2. Germline-derived CDR1 and CDR2 are ENHRY and SYGVKD. The CDR3 runs 18 residues. V shed 3 bases, J shed 0 bases, and the junction held 7 bases outside the gene matches.

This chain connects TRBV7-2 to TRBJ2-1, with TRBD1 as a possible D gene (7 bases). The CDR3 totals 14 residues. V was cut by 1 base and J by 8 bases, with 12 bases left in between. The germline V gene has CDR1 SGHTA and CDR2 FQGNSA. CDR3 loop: CASSLESRGDEQFF. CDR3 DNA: TGTGCCAGCAGCTTAGAGTCCAGGGGGGATGAGCAGTTCTTC. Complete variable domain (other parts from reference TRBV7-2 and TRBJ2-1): GAGVSQSPSNKVTEKGKDVELRCDPISGHTALYWYRQSLGQGLEFLIYFQGNSAPDKSGLPSDRFSAERTGGSVSTLTIQRTQQEDSAVYLCASSLESRGDEQFFGPGTRLTVL.

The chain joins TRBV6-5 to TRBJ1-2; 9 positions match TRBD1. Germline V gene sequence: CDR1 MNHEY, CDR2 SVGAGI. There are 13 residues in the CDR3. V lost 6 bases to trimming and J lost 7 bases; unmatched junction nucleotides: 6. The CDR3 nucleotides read TGTGCCAGCAGAGAACAGGGGGCTGGTGGCTACACCTTC. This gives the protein CASREQGAGGYTF.

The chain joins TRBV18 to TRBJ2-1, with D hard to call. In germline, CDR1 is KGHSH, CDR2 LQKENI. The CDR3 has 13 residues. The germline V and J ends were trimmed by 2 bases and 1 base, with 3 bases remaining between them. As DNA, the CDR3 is TGTGCCAGCTCACCAGAGTCCTACAATGAGCAGTTCTTC. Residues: CASSPESYNEQFF.

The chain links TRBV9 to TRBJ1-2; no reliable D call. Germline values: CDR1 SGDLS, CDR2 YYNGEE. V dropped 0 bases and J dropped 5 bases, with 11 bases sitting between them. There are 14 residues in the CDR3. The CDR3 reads CASSVDRGGYGYTF. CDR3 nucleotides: TGTGCCAGCAGCGTAGATCGGGGAGGGTATGGCTACACCTTC.

For the CDR3, the DNA is TGCGCCAGCATCAAGTGGGGGGAGGGCACAGATACGCAGTATTTT. Amino acid sequence: CASIKWGEGTDTQYF. The chain uses TRBV5-1 and TRBJ2-3; possible D gene TRBD2, 6 bases. The CDR3 has 15 amino acids. The ends were cut back, 6 bases at V and 1 base at J, with 15 bases in the middle. Germline V gives CDR1 SGHRS, CDR2 YFSETQ.

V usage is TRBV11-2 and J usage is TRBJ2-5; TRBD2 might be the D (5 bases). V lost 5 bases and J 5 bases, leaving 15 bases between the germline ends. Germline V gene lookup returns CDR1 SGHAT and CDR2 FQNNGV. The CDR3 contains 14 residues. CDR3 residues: CASSQSGRLETQYF. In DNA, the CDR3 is TGTGCCAGCAGCCAGAGCGGACGCTTGGAGACCCAGTACTTC. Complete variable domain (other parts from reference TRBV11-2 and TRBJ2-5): EAGVAQSPRYKIIEKRQSVAFWCNPISGHATLYWYQQILGQGPKLLIQFQNNGVVDDSQLPKDRFSAERLKGVDSTLKIQPAKLEDSAVYLCASSQSGRLETQYFGPGTRLLVL.